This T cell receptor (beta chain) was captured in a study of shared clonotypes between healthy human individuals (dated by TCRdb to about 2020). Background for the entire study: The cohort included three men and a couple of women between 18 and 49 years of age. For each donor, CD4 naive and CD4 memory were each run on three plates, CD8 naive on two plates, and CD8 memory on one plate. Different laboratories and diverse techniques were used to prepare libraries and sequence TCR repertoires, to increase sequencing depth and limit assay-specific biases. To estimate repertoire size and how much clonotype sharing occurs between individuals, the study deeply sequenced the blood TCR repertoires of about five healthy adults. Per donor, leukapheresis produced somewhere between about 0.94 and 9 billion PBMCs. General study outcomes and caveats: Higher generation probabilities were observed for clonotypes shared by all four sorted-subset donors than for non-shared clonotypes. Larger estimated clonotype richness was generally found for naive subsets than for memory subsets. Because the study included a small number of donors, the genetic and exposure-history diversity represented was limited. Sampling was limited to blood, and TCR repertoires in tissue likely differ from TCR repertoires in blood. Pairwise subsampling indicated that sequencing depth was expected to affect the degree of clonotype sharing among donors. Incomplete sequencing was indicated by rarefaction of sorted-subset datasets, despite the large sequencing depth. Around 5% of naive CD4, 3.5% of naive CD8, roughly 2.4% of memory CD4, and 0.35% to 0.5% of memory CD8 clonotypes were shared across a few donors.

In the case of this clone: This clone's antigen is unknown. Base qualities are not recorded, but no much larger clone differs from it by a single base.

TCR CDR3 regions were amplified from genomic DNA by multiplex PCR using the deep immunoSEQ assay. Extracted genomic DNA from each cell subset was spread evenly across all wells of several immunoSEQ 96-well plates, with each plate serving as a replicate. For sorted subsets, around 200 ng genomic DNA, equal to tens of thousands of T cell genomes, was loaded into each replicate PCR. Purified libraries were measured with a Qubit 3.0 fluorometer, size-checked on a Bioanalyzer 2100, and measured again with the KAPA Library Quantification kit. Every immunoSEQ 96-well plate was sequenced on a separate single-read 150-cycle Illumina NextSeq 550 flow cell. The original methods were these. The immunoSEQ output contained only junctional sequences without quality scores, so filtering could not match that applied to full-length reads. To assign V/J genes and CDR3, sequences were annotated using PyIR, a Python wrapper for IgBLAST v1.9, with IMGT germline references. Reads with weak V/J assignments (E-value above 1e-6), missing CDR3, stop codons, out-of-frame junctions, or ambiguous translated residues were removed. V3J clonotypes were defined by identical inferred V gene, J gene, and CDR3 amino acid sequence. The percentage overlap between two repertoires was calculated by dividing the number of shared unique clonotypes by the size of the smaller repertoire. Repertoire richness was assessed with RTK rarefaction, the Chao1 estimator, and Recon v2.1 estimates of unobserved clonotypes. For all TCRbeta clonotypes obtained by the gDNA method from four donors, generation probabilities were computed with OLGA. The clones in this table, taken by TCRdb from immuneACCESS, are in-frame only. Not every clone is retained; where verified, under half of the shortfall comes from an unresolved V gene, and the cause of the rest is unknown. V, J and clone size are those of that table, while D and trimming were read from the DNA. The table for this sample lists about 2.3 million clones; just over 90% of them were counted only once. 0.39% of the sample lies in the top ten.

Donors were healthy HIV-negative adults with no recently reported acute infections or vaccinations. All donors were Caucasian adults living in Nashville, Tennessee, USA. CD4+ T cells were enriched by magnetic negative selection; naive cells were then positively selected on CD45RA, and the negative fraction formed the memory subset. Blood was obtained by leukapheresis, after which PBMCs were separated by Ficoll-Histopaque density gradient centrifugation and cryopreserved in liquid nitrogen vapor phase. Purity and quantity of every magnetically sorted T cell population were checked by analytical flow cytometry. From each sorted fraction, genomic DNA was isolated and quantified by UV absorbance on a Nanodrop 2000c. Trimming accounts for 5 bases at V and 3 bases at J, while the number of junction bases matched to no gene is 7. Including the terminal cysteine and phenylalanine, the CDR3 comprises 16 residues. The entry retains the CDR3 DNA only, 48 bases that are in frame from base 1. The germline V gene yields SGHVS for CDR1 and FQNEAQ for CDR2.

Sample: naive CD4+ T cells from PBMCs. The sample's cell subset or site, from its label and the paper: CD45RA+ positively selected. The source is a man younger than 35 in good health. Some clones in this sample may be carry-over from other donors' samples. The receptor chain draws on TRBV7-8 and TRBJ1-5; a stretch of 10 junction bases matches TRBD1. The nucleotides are TGTGCCAGCAGCCGTAGGACAGGGGGGACCAATCAGCCCCAGCATTTT. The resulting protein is CASSRRTGGTNQPQHF.